This T cell receptor beta chain was recorded in a study of regulatory T cells in long-lasting Graves disease. Time point here: newly diagnosed GD, antithyroid drugs for less than 3 months. Researchers made the TCR library from RNA that was extracted from PBMCs. Germline CDR1 SGHDT, CDR2 YYEEEE. The V and J ends lost 3 bases and 7 bases, in that order; junction bases with no gene match: 9. The CDR3 spans 15 residues. Researchers made TCR beta libraries by using iRepertoire HTBI primers and running Arm-PCR on CDR3 regions. Methods used by the authors: Among the samples, around 60 TRBV and some 15 TRBJ segments were identified. In TCRdb, the multiplex PCR reads were re-called with MiXCR into one record per CDR3 protein. V and J calls and clone size were set by TCRdb, not the authors. The sample holds about 610,000 distinct CDR3 sequences, more than 15% seen once. This clonotype was recorded a few times.

These records were also assigned to another study, of T cells in Graves' hyperthyroidism and ophthalmopathy. From that study: Stable disease denoted Graves' hyperthyroidism without ophthalmopathy progression within 18 months.

The clonotype comes from a man aged 18 to 30 with Graves disease. V and J are TRBV5-6 and TRBJ2-1; 8 bases map to TRBD2. The specimen comprised peripheral blood mononuclear cells (PBMCs), sampled at new diagnosis, from a patient treated with antithyroid drugs. CDR3 in DNA: TGTGCCAGCAGCTCGGGGACTAGGGTGAGGAATGAGCAGTTCTTC. Its translation: CASSSGTRVRNEQFF.